This TCR beta chain appears in the sequencing data of a study of regulatory T cells in long-lasting Graves disease. Regarding the study as a whole: The persistent group shared about 2,500 public clonotypes, more than the approximately 970 shared by new patients.

This clonotype showed up many times. Its antigen is as yet unknown. The time point: newly diagnosed GD, antithyroid drugs for less than 3 months. PBMC-extracted RNA yielded the TCR library. Patients of an endocrinology department in Xi'an, China, were included. This CDR3 contains 15 residues. Germline V CDR1 and CDR2: MGHRA, YSYEKL. Deletions cut 4 bases from V and 1 base from J, with 13 bases between. Construction of TCR beta libraries relied on iRepertoire HTBI primers and on Arm-PCR targeting CDR3 regions. MiXCR was run by TCRdb on the multiplex PCR reads, yielding one entry per CDR3 protein. Here the sample spans 250,000 or so distinct CDR3 sequences, approximately 20% being singletons. The sample also formed part of further work on T cells in Graves' hyperthyroidism and ophthalmopathy. That source adds: HTBI primers were employed in a first-round RT-PCR of the TCR CDR3.

The clonotype originates from a woman under 40 with Graves disease. The sequenced sample was peripheral blood mononuclear cells (PBMCs), obtained at new diagnosis, from a patient treated with antithyroid drugs. The chain combines TRBV4-1 with TRBJ1-2; D perhaps matches TRBD1 (5 bases). CDR3 sequence reads: CASSRAGGVNYGYTF. CDR3 sequence (DNA): TGCGCCAGCAGCCGGGCGGGGGGGGTTAACTATGGCTACACCTTC.